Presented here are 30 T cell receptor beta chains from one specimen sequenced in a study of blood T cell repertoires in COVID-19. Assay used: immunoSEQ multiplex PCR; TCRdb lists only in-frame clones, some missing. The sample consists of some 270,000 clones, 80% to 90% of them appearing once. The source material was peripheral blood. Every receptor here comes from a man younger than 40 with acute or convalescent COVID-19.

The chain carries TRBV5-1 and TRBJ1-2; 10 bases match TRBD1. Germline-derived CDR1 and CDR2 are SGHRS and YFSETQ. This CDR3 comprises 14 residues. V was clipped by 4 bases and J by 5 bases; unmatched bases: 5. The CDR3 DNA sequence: TGCGCCAGCAGCCCTGGGGGACAGGGGTATGGCTACACCTTC. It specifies CASSPGGQGYGYTF.

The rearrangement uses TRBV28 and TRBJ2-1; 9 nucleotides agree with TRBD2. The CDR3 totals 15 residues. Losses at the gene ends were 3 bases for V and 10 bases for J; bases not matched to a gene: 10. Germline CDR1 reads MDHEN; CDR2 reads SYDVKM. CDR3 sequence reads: CASSLAGGGYREQFF. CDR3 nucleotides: TGTGCCAGCAGTTTGGCGGGGGGGGGATACAGGGAGCAGTTCTTC.

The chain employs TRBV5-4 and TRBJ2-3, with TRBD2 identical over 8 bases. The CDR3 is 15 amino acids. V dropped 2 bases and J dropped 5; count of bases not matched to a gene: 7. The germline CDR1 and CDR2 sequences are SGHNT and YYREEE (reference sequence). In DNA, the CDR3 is TGTGCCAGCAGCTTAACCGGGGGGGCACAAGATACGCAGTATTTT. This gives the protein CASSLTGGAQDTQYF.

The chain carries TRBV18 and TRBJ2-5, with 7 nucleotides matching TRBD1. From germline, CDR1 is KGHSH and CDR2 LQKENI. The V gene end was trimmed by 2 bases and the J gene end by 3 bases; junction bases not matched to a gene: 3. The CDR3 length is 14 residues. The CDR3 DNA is TGTGCCAGCTCACCAAGACAGGGAGAAGAGACCCAGTACTTC. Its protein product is CASSPRQGEETQYF.

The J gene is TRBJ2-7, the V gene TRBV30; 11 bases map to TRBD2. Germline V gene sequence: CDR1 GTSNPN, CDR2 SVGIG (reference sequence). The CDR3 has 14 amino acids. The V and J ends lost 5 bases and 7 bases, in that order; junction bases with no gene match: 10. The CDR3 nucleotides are TGTGCCTGGGTAACTAGCGGGAGTGCTCGAGAGCAGTACTTC. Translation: CAWVTSGSAREQYF.

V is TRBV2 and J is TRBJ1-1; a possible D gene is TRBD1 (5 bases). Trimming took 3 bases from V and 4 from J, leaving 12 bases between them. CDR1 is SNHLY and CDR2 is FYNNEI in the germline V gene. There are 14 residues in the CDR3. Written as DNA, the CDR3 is TGTGCCAGCAGTGAGTTAGGGGTTAGCACTGAAGCTTTCTTT. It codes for CASSELGVSTEAFF.

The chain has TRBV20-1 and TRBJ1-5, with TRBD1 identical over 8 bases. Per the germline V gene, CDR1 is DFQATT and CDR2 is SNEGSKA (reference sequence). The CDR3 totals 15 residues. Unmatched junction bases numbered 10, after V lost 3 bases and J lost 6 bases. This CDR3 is CSASLGQGAGQPQHF. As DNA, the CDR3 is TGCAGTGCTAGTTTGGGCCAGGGGGCTGGTCAGCCCCAGCATTTT.

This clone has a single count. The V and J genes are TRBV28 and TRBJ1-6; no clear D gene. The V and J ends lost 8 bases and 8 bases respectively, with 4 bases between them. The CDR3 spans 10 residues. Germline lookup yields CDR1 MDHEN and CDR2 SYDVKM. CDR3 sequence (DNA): TGTGCCAGCGGCCATTCACCCCTCCACTTT. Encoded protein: CASGHSPLHF. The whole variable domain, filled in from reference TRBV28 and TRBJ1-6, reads DVKVTQSSRYLVKRTGEKVFLECVQDMDHENMFWYRQDPGLGLRLIYFSYDVKMKEKGDIPEGYSVSREKKERFSLILESASTNQTSMYLCASGHSPLHFGNGTRLTVT.

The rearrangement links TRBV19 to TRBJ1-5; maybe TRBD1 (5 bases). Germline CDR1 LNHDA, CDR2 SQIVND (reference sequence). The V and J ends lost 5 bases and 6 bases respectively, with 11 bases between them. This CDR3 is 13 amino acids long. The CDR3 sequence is CASSEVGGQPQHF. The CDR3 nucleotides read TGTGCCAGTAGTGAAGTGGGGGGTCAGCCCCAGCATTTT.

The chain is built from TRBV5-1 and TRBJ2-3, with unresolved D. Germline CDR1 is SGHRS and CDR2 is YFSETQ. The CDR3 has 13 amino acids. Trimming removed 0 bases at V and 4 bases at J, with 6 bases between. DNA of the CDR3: TGCGCCAGCAGCTTGGCCGTTGCAGATACGCAGTATTTT. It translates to CASSLAVADTQYF.

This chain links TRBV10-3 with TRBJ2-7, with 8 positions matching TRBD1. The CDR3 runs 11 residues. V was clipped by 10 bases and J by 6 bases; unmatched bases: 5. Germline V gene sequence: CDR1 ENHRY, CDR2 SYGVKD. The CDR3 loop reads CATEQGGEQYF. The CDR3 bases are TGTGCCACGGAACAGGGGGGCGAGCAGTACTTC.

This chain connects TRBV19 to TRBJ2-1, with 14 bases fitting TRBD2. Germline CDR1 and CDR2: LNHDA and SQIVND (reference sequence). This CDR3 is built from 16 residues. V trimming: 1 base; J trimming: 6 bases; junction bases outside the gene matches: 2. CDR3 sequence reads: CASSIVGLAGGNEQFF. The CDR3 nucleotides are TGTGCCAGTAGTATAGTAGGACTAGCGGGAGGCAATGAGCAGTTCTTC.

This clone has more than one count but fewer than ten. DNA for the CDR3: TGCAGTGCTAGTGGGGGACAGGGCTTCAATGAGCAGTTCTTC. Residues: CSASGGQGFNEQFF. This chain connects TRBV20-1 to TRBJ2-1; 9 bases agree with TRBD1. Trimming at V came to 3 bases and at J to 6 bases, leaving 6 bases not matched to a gene. This CDR3 has 14 amino acids. CDR1 is DFQATT, CDR2 SNEGSKA, per germline (reference sequence).

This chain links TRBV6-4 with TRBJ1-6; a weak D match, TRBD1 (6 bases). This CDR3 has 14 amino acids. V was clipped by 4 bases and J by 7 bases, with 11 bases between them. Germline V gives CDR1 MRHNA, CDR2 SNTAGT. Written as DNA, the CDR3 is TGTGCCAGCAGTGGGGAACAGGGAAATTCACCCCTCCACTTT. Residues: CASSGEQGNSPLHF.

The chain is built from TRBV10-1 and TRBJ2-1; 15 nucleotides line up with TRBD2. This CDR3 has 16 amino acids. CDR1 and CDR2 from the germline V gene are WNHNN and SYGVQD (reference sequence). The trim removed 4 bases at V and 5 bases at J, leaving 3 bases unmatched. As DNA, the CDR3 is TGCGCCAGCAGTGGGACTAGCGGGAGGGGCCACAATGAGCAGTTCTTC. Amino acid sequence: CASSGTSGRGHNEQFF.

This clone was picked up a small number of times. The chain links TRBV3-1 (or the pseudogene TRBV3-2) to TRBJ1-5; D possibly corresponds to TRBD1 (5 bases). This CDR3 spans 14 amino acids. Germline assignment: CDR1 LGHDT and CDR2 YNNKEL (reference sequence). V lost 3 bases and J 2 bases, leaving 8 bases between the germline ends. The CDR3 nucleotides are TGTGCCAGCAGCCATTCGGGGGGCAATCAGCCCCAGCATTTT. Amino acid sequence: CASSHSGGNQPQHF.

The chain's CDR3 is CASSSVGAPYNSPLHF. DNA for the CDR3: TGTGCCAGCAGTTCGGTGGGGGCCCCCTATAATTCACCCCTCCACTTT. The gene calls are TRBV27 and TRBJ1-6, with D tentatively TRBD1 (6 bases). The CDR3 is 16 amino acids. Germline CDR1 and CDR2: MNHEY and SMNVEV (reference sequence). The germline V and J ends were trimmed by 4 bases and 2 bases, with 12 bases remaining between them.

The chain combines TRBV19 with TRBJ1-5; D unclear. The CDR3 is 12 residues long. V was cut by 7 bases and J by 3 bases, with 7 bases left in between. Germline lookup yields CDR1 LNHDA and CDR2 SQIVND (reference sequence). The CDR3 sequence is CASNTYNQPQHF. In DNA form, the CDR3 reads TGTGCCAGTAATACATACAATCAGCCCCAGCATTTT.

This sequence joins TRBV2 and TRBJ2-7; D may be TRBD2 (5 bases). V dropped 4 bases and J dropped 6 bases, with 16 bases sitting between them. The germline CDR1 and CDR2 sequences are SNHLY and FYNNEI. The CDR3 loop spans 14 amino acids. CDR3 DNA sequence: TGTGCCAGCAGTGTCGGGGAGTTTAACGCCGAGCAGTACTTC. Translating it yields CASSVGEFNAEQYF. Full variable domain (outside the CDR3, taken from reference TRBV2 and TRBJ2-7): EPEVTQTPSHQVTQMGQEVILRCVPISNHLYFYWYRQILGQKVEFLVSFYNNEISEKSEIFDDQFSVERPDGSNFTLKIRSTKLEDSAMYFCASSVGEFNAEQYFGPGTRLTVT.

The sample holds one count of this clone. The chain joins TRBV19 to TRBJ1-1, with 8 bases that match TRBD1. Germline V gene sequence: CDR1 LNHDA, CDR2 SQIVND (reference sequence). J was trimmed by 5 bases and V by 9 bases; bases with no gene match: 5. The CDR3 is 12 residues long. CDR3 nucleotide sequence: TGTGCCAGCAGGACAGGGAGGACTGAAGCTTTCTTT. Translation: CASRTGRTEAFF.

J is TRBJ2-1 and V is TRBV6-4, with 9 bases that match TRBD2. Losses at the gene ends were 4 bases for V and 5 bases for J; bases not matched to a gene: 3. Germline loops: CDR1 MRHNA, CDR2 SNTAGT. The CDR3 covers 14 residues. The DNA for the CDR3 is TGTGCCAGCAGTGGTCTAGCGGGAAACAATGAGCAGTTCTTC. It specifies CASSGLAGNNEQFF.

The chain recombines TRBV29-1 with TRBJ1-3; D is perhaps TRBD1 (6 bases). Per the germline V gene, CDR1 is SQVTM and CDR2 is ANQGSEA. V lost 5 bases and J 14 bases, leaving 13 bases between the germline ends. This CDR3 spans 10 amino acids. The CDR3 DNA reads TGCAGCGTTTTACAGGGCATGGTATATTTT. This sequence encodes CSVLQGMVYF.

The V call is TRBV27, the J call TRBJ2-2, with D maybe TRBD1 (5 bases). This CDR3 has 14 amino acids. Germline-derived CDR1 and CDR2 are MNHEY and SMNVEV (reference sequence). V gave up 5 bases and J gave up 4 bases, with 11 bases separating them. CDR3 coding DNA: TGTGCCAGCAGTCCCGACAGATTCACCGGGGAGCTGTTTTTT. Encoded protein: CASSPDRFTGELFF.

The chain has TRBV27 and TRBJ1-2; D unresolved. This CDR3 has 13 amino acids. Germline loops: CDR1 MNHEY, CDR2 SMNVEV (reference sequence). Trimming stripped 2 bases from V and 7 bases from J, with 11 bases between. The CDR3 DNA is TGTGCCAGCAGTTTACGGCGGCACGGTGGCTACACCTTC. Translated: CASSLRRHGGYTF.

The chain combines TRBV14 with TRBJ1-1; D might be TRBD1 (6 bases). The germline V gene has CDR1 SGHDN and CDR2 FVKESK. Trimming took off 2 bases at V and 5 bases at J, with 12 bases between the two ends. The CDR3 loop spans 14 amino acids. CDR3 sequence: CASSQQGLRTEAFF. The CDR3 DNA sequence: TGTGCCAGCAGCCAACAGGGGCTCAGGACTGAAGCTTTCTTT.

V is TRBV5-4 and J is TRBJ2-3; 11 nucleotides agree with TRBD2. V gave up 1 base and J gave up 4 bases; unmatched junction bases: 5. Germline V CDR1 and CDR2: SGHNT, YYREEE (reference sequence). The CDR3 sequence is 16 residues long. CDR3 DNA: TGTGCCAGCAGCTTGCTAGCGGGGGGTGCTGCAGATACGCAGTATTTT. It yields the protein CASSLLAGGAADTQYF.

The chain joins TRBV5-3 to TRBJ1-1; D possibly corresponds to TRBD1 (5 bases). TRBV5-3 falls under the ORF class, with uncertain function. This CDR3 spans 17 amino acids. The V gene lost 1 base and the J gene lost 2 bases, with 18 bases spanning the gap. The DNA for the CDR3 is TGTGCCAGAAGCTTGACGCGACAGTCCTCAAGTAACACTGAAGCTTTCTTT. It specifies CARSLTRQSSSNTEAFF.

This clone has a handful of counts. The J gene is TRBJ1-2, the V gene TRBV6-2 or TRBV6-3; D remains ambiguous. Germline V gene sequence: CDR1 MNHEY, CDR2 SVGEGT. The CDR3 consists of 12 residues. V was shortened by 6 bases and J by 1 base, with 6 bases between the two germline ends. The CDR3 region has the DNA TGTGCCAGCAGCGGAGATAACTATGGCTACACCTTC. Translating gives CASSGDNYGYTF.

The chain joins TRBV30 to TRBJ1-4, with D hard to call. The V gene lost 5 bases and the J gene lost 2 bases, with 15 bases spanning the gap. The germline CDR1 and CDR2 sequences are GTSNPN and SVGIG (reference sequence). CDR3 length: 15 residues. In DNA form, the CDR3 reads TGTGCCTGGGGAGGACTCCTAGCCACTAATGAAAAACTGTTTTTT. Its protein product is CAWGGLLATNEKLFF.

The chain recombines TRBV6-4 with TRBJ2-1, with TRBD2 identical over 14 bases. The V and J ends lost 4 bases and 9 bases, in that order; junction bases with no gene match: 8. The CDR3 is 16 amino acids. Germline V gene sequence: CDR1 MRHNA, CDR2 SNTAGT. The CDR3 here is CASSAEGLAGVTEQFF. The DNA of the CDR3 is TGTGCCAGCAGTGCAGAGGGACTAGCGGGAGTTACTGAGCAGTTCTTC.